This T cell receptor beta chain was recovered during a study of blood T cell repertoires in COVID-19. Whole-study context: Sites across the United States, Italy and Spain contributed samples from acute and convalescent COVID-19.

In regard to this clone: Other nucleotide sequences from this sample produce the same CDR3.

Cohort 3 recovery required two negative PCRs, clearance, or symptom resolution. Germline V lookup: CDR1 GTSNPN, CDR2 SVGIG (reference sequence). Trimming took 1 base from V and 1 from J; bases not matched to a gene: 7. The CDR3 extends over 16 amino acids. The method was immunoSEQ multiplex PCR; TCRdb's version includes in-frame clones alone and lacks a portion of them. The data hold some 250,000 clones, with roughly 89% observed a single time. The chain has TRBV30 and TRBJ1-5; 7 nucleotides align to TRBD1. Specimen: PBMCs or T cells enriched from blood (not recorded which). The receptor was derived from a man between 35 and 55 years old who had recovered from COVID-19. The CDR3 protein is CAWSGAGGISNQPQHF. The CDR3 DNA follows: TGTGCCTGGAGTGGCGCAGGGGGTATAAGCAATCAGCCCCAGCATTTT. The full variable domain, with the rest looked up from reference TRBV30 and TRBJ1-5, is SQTIHQWPATLVQPVGSPLSLECTVEGTSNPNLYWYRQAAGRGLQLLFYSVGIGQISSEVPQNLSASRPQDRQFILSSKKLLLSDSGFYLCAWSGAGGISNQPQHFGDGTRLSIL.